The source of this TCR beta chain is a study of neurological immune-mediated disorders. This clonotype was picked up many times. The antigen remains undetermined. The V and J ends lost 4 bases and 6 bases respectively, with 18 bases between them. CDR3 length equals 15 residues. TCRdb re-analysed the 5' RACE reads in MiXCR, keeping a single row per CDR3 protein. The repertoire holds roughly 48,000 distinct CDR3 sequences, with about 25% as singletons. Whole-study findings and limits: Subjects shared no identical expanded-clone CDR3 amino acid sequences, suggesting private TCR-beta repertoires in all groups.

Input material: PBMCs. The source of this sequence is an older woman in good health. V usage is TRBV12-3 or TRBV12-4 and J usage is TRBJ1-2; D uncertain. CDR3 sequence: CASSSQVLGLNGYTF. In nucleotides, the CDR3 is TGTGCCAGCAGTTCTCAGGTTTTGGGGTTAAATGGCTACACCTTC.